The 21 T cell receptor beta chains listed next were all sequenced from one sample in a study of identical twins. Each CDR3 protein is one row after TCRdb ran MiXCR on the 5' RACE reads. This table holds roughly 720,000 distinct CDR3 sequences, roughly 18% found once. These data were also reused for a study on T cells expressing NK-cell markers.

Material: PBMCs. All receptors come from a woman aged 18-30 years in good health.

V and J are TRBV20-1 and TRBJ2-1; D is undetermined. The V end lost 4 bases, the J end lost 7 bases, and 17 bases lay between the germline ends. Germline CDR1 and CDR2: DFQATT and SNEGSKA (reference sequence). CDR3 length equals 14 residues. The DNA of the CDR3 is TGCAGTGCTACTATTAAGGCAAAGTCGAATGAGCAGTTCTTC. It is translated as CSATIKAKSNEQFF.

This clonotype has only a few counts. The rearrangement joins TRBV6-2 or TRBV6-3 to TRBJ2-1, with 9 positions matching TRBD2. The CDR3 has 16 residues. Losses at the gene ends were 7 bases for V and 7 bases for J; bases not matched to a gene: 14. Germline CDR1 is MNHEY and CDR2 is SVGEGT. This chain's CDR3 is CASTPRGGRAGNEQFF. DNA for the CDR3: TGTGCCAGCACCCCGAGAGGCGGGAGGGCCGGTAATGAGCAGTTCTTC.

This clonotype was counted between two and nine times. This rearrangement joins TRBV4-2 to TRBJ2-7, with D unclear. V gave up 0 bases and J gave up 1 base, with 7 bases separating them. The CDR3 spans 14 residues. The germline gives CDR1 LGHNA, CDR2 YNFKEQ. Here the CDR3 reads CASSQEVMSYEQYF. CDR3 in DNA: TGTGCCAGCAGCCAAGAGGTTATGTCCTACGAGCAGTACTTC.

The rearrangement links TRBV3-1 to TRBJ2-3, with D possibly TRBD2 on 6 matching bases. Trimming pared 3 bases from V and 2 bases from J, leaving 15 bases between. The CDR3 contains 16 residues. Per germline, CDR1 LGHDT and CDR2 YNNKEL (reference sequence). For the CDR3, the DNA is TGTGCCAGCAGCCACGGCGGCGGGACGGACACAGATACGCAGTATTTT. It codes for CASSHGGGTDTDTQYF.

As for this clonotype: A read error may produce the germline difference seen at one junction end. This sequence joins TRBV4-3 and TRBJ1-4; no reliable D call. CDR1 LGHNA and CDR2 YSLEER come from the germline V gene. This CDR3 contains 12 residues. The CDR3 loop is CANSQDTEKLFF. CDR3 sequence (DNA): TGCGCCAACAGCCAAGATACTGAAAAACTGTTTTTT.

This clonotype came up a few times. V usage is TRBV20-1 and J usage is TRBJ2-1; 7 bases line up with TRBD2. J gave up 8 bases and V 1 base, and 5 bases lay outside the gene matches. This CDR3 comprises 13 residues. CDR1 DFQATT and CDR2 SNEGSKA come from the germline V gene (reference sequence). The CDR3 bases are TGCAGTGCTAGAGGGGGGGGTGTCCATGAGCAGTTCTTC. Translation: CSARGGGVHEQFF.

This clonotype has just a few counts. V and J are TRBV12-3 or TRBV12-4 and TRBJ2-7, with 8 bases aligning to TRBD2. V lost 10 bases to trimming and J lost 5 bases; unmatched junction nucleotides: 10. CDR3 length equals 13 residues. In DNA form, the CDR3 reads TGTGCCACCGTCTCGGGTAGCGGGGACGAGCAGTACTTC. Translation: CATVSGSGDEQYF.

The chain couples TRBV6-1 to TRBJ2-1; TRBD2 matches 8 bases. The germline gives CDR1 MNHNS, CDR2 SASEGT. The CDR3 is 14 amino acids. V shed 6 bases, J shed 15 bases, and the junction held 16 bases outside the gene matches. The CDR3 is CASSRPGTRGGWFF. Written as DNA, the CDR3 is TGTGCCAGCAGCCGTCCCGGGACTAGGGGGGGTTGGTTCTTC.

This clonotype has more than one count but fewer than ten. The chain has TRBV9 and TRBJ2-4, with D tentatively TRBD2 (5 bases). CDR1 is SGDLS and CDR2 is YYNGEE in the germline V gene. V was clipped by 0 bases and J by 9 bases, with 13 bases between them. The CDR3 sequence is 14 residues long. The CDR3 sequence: CASSVGGPYSIQYF. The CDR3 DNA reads TGTGCCAGCAGCGTAGGAGGGCCCTATAGCATTCAGTACTTC.

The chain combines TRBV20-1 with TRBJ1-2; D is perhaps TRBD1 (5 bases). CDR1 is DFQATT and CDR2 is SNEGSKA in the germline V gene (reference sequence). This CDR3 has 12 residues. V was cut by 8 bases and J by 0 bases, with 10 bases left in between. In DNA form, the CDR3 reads TGCAGTTGGGACGGAGCTAACTATGGCTACACCTTC. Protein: CSWDGANYGYTF.

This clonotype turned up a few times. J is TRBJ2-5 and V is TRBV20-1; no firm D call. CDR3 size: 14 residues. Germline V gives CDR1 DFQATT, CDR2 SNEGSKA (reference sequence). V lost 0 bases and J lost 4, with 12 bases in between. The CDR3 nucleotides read TGCAGTGCTAGAGAAGGCAGTTCGGTAGAGACCCAGTACTTC. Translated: CSAREGSSVETQYF.

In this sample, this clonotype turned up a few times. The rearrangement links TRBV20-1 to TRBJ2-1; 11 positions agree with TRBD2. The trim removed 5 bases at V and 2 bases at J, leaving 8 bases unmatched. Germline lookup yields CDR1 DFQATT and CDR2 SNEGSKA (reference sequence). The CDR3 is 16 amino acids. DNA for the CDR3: TGCAGTGCTTCTAGACTAGCGGGAAACCCCTACAATGAGCAGTTCTTC. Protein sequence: CSASRLAGNPYNEQFF.

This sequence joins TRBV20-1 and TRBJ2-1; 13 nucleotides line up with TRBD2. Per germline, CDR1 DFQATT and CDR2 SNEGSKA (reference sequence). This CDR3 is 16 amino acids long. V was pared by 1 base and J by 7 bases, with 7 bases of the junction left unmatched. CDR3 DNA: TGCAGTGCTAGAGTCCCGGGACTAGCGGGAAGGAATGAGCAGTTCTTC. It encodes CSARVPGLAGRNEQFF.

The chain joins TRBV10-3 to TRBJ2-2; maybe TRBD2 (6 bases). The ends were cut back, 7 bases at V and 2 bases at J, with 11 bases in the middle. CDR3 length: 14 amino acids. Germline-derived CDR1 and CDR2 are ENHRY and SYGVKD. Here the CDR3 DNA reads TGTGCCATCAAGGCGGGACGTAACACCGGGGAGCTGTTTTTT. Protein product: CAIKAGRNTGELFF.

CDR3 nucleotide sequence: TGTGCCGGGGGGGGGAACACAGATACGCAGTATTTT. Its protein is CAGGGNTDTQYF. V and J are TRBV6-1 and TRBJ2-3; TRBD2 matches at 7 bases. V shed 11 bases, J shed 2 bases, and the junction held 4 bases outside the gene matches. Germline V lookup: CDR1 MNHNS, CDR2 SASEGT. This CDR3 region has 12 residues.

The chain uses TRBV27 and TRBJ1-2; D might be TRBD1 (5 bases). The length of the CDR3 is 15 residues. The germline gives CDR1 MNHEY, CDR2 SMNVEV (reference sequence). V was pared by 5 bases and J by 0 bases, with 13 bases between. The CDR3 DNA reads TGTGCCAGCAGTCCCGAGGGGTTTCCTAACTATGGCTACACCTTC. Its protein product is CASSPEGFPNYGYTF.

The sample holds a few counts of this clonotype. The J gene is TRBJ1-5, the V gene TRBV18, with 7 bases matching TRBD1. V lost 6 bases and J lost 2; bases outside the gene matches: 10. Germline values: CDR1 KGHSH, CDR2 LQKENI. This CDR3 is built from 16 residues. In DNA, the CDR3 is TGTGCCAGCTCCGGCGAGACAGGGCGGCGCAATCAGCCCCAGCATTTT. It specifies CASSGETGRRNQPQHF.

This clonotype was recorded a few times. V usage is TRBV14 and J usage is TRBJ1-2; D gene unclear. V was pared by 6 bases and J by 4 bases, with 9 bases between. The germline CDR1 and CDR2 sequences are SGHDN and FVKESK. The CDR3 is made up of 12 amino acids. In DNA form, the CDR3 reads TGTGCCAGCAGGCGGTCGGGCTATGGCTACACCTTC. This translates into CASRRSGYGYTF. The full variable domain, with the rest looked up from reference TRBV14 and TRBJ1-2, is EAGVTQFPSHSVIEKGQTVTLRCDPISGHDNLYWYRRVMGKEIKFLLHFVKESKQDESGMPNNRFLAERTGGTYSTLKVQPAELEDSGVYFCASRRSGYGYTFGSGTRLTVV.

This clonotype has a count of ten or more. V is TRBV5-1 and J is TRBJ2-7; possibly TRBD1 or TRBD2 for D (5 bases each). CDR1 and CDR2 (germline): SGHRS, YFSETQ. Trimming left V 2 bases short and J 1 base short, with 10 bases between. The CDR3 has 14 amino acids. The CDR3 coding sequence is TGCGCCAGCAGCTTCACCGGGGCGTCCTACGAGCAGTACTTC. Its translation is CASSFTGASYEQYF.

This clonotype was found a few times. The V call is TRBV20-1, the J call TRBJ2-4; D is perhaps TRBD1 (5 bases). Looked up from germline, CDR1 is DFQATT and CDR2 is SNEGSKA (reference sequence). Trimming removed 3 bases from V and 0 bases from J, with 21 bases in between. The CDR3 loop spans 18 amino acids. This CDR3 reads CSASPQALEPLAKNIQYF. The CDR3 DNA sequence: TGCAGTGCTAGCCCACAGGCGCTTGAGCCACTAGCCAAAAACATTCAGTACTTC.

This chain's CDR3 is CASSYQGLAYNEQFF. CDR3 nucleotides: TGTGCCAGCAGTTACCAGGGACTGGCATACAATGAGCAGTTCTTC. The J gene is TRBJ2-1, the V gene TRBV6-2 or TRBV6-3; possibly TRBD2 for D (6 bases). V lost 2 bases and J lost 4, with 12 bases in between. CDR1 and CDR2 (germline): MNHEY, SVGEGT. This CDR3 comprises 15 residues.